This TCR beta chain was obtained from a study of blood T cell repertoires in COVID-19 (dated by TCRdb to about 2020). Background for the entire study: Samples from collaborators originated in the United States, Italy and Spain and spanned both the acute and convalescent phases of COVID-19. The material from the prospective study consisted of cDNA or gDNA derived from T cells, B-cell-depleted T cells, or PBMCs. Subjects who had been exposed to COVID-19, were actively infected with it, or had recovered from it provided the deeply sampled blood TCRbeta repertoires that made up the dataset. The repertoires were released in a freely available public database meant as a resource for research on the immune response to SARS-CoV-2. The samples were drawn from two sources: the first 160 participants of the ongoing ImmuneRACE study, and over 1,000 subjects contributed by 6 global collaborators. The sample metadata nearly always contained a de-identified subject ID, COVID-19 status, age in years and sex. Where HLA class I and class II types were available, the types were taken from metadata supplied by the sample provider, not from assay-based typing.

Each collaborating institution followed its own protocols to collect whole blood in K2EDTA tubes. For TCRbeta analysis, collaborators shipped samples in one of three forms: frozen whole blood, isolated PBMCs, or DNA extracted from either of those sample types. The full study reports these points: How much clinical and demographic metadata was included differed by source and by participant, and the metadata was provided uncurated.

This clone was picked up one time. The specificity of this receptor is unknown. Per-base qualities were not stored, and no clone one base away is much larger. Compared with germline, V lacks 0 bases and J lacks 10 bases; bases without a gene match: 7. CDR1 and CDR2, per the germline V gene (reference sequence), are LNHDA and SQIVND. Counted from cysteine to phenylalanine, this CDR3 has 15 amino acids. Left in the record is the CDR3 DNA by itself, 45 bases read in frame from the first base. TCRbeta CDR3 regions were amplified from genomic DNA using the immunoSEQ Assay, a bias-controlled multiplex PCR. Per the source publication's procedure: The number of nucleated cells in each sample was estimated by amplification of reference gene primers within the assay. Sequence reads were collapsed and filtered to measure the absolute abundance of every unique TCRbeta CDR3 rearrangement. For each sample, productive Simpson clonality was calculated by taking the square root of Simpson's diversity index across productive rearrangements. Here the immuneACCESS table is served through TCRdb, limited to in-frame sequences with V and J called. Missing clones are a known gap in these copies; in checked studies unresolved V genes cover under half, and the rest lacks a known reason. V, J and clone size are taken as reported in that table, and D and trimming were inferred from the DNA itself. The sample yields 130,000 or so clones; around nine tenths were counted once. The ten largest clonotypes hold more than 2% of the sample.

The receptor was isolated from a woman aged 45-60 years with acute or convalescent COVID-19. The sequencing sample was made of peripheral blood. The chain links TRBV19 with TRBJ2-1, and TRBD2 aligns with 9 junction nucleotides. Here the CDR3 is given as CASSIEGLAIREQFF. Read as DNA, the sequence is TGTGCCAGTAGTATAGAGGGACTAGCAATAAGGGAGCAGTTCTTC.